This T cell receptor beta chain came from a study of cytomegalovirus exposure and HLA in healthy donors. This clone was seen only a few times. Antigen: not known. This PCR relied on a set of 60 Vbeta primers and 13 Jbeta primers. Assay: immunoSEQ multiplex PCR; the TCRdb copy retains only in-frame clones and omits some. Of around 94,000 clones listed, 81% are singletons. Study conclusions and caveats: Within a later analysis, the majority of CMV-associated TCR beta chains appeared HLA-restricted. In the analysis, some V segments, TRBV6-2 and TRBV6-3 included, were excluded as indistinguishable. TCR beta chain V- and J-gene trimming was linked, in a later analysis, to a missense variant in DCLRE1C.

Donors were ostensibly healthy at sampling, although undocumented immune exposures were probable. Germline lookup yields CDR1 LNHDA and CDR2 SQIVND (reference sequence). Trimming removed 6 bases from V and 3 bases from J, with 9 bases in between. CDR3 length: 13 amino acids. This chain uses TRBV19 with TRBJ2-1; D ambiguous. The sequenced sample consisted of PBMCs. This clonotype was obtained from a human donor in good health. The CDR3: CASRETHYNEQFF. The CDR3 coding sequence is TGTGCCAGTAGGGAGACCCACTACAATGAGCAGTTCTTC.